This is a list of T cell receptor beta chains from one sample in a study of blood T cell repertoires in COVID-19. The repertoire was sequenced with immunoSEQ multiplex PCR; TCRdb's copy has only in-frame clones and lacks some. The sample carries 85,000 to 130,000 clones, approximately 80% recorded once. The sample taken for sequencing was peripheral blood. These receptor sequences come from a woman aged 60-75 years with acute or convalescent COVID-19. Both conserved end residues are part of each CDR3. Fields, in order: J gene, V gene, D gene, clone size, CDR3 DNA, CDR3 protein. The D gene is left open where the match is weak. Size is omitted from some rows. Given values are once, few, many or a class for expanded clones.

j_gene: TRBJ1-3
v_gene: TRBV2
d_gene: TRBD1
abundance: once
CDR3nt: TGTGCCAGCAGTGGACAGGGGGCCTGGGGAAACACCATATATTTT
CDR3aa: CASSGQGAWGNTIYF

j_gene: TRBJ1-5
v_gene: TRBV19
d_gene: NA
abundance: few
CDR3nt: TGTGCCAGTAGTATAGCCCCAGGGATGGATCAGCCCCAGCATTTT
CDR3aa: CASSIAPGMDQPQHF

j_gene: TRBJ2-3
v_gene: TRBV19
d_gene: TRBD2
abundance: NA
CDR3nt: TGTGCCAGTAGTATAGATCGGGGAGGGGCTACAGATACGCAGTATTTT
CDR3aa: CASSIDRGGATDTQYF

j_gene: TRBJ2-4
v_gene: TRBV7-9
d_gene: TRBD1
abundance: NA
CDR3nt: TGTGCCAGCAGCCCCCAAACAGGGGTGAACATTCAGTACTTC
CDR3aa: CASSPQTGVNIQYF

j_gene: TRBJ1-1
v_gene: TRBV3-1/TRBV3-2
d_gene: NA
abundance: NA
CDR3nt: TGTGCCAGCAGCTTTAACAGGGACACTGAAGCTTTCTTT
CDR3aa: CASSFNRDTEAFF

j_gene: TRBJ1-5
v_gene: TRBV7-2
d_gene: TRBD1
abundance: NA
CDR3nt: TGTGCCAGCAGCTTAGGATGGGGACAGGGAATGGGCAATCAGCCCCAGCATTTT
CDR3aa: CASSLGWGQGMGNQPQHF

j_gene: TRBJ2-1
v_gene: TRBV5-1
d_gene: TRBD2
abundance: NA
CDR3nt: TGCGCCAGCAGCCCAACTAGCGCGGCTTACAATGAGCAGTTCTTC
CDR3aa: CASSPTSAAYNEQFF

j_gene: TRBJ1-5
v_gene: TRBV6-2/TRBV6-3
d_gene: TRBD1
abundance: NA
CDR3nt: TGTGCCAGCAGTTACCCCCCGGGACAGGGGGCCGACTTATTGAGCAATCAGCCCCAGCATTTT
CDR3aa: CASSYPPGQGADLLSNQPQHF

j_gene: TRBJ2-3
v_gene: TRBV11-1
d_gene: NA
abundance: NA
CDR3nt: TGTGCCAGCAGCTTACTTCGGGGTAACACAGATACGCAGTATTTT
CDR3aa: CASSLLRGNTDTQYF

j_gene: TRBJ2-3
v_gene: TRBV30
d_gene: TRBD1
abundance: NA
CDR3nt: TGTGCCTGGGACCAACAGGGGGATACGCAGTATTTT
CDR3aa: CAWDQQGDTQYF

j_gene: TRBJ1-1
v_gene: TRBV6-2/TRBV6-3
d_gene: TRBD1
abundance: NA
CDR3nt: TGTGCCAGCAGTAGGGGGCCTGAAGCTTTCTTT
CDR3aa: CASSRGPEAFF

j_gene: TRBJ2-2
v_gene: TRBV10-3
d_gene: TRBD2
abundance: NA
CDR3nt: TGTGCCATCAGGATCTCCTTAGCGGGGGGGCCTTGGGACACCGGGGAGCTGTTTTTT
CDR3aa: CAIRISLAGGPWDTGELFF

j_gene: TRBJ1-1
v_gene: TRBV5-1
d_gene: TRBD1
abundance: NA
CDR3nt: TGCGCCAGCAGCGCGGGACAGGGGGCCGCTGAAGCTTTCTTT
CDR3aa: CASSAGQGAAEAFF

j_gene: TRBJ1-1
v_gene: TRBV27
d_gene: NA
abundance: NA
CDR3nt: TGTGCCAGCAGAGGAGGCGGGGCTGAAGCTTTCTTT
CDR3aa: CASRGGGAEAFF

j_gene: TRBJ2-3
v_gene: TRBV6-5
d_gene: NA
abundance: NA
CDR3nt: TGTGCCAGCAGTTACGATCGGGATACGCAGTATTTT
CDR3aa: CASSYDRDTQYF

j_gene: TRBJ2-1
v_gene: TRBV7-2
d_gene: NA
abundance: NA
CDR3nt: TGTGCCAGCAGCTTAGTGTCAGTTTACAATGAGCAGTTCTTC
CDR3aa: CASSLVSVYNEQFF

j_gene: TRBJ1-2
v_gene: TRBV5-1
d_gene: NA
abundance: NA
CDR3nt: TGCGCCAGCAGCTTAGAAGGTAGGGAGGTGGATGGCTACACCTTC
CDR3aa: CASSLEGREVDGYTF

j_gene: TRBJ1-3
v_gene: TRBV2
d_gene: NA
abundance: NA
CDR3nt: TGTGCCAGCAGTGACACCTTCGGAGCGGGCGGGAACTCGGGAAACACCATATATTTT
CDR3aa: CASSDTFGAGGNSGNTIYF

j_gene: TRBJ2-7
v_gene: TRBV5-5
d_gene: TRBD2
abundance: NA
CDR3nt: TGTGCCAGCAGCTTGGCAGCTAGCGGGTCCTACGAGCAGTACTTC
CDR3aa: CASSLAASGSYEQYF

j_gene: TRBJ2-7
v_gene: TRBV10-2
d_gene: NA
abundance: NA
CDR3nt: TGCGCCAGCAGTGACGCGGGACAGCAGTACTTC
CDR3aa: CASSDAGQQYF

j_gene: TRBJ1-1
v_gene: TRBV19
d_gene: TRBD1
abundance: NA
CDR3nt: TGTGCCAGTAGCCCCCGTCGGGGACAGGGGGAAAATGAAGCTTTCTTT
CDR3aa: CASSPRRGQGENEAFF

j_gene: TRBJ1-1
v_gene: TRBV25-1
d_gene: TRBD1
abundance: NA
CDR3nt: TGTGCCAGCAGTAGGACAGGGAACACTGAAGCTTTCTTT
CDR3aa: CASSRTGNTEAFF

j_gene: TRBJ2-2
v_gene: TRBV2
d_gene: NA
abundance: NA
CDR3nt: TGTGCCAGCGGCCGGGAACACACCGGGGAGCTGTTTTTT
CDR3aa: CASGREHTGELFF

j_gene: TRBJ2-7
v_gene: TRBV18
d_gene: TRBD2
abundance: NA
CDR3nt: TGTGCCAGCTCACCACCGTCACTAGCGGCCTACGAGCAGTACTTC
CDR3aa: CASSPPSLAAYEQYF

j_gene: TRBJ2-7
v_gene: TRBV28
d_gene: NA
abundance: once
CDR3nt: TGTGCCAGCATCGGCGGGGCCTTGAACTACGAGCAGTACTTC
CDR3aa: CASIGGALNYEQYF

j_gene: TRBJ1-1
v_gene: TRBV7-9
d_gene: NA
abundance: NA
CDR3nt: TGTGCCAGCAGACCCCGAGGGGTGACAGGAGGTACTGAAGCTTTCTTT
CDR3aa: CASRPRGVTGGTEAFF

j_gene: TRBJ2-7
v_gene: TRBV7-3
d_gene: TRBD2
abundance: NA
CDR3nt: TGTGCCAGCAGCTTACGTTTGGGGAGGGACTACGAGCAGTACTTC
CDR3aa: CASSLRLGRDYEQYF

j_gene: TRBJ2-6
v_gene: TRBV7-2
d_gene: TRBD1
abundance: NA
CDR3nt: TGTGCCAGCAGCACTGACAGGGCTGGGGCCAACGTCCTGACTTTC
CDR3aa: CASSTDRAGANVLTF

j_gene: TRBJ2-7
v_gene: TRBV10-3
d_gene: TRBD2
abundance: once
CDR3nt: TGTGCCATCAGGCCCGGGACTAGATCATACGAGCAGTACTTC
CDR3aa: CAIRPGTRSYEQYF

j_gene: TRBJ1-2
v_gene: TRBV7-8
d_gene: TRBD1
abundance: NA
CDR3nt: TGTGCCAGCAGCCCGGACAGGAACGGCTACACCTTC
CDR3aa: CASSPDRNGYTF

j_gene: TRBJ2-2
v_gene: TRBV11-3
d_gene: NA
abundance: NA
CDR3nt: TGTGCCAGCAGCCCCTCCTGGGGCCGGGACACCGGGGAGCTGTTTTTT
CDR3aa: CASSPSWGRDTGELFF

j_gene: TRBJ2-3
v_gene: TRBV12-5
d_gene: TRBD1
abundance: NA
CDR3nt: TGTGCTAGTGGACCCGGACAGGCAGATACGCAGTATTTT
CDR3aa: CASGPGQADTQYF

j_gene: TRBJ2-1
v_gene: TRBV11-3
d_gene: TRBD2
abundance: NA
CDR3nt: TGTGCCAGCAGCCCAGGCGGGCGGGAGAACAATGAGCAGTTCTTC
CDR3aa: CASSPGGRENNEQFF

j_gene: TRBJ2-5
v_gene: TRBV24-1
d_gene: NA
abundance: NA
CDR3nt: TGTGCCACCAGTGATCCATATAGCGTTCGAGAGACCCAGTACTTC
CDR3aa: CATSDPYSVRETQYF

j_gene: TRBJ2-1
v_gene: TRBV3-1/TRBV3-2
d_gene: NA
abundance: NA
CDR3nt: TGTGCCAGCAGCCGGGAGAGACGACAATCCTACAATGAGCAGTTCTTC
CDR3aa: CASSRERRQSYNEQFF

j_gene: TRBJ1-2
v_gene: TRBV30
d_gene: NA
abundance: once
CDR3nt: TGTGCGGGGGATCGCCGCAGGGGCGAATCGTATGGCTACACCTTC
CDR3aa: CAGDRRRGESYGYTF

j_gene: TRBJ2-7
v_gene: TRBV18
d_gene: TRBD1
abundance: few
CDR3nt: TGTGCCAGCTCACGACAGGGTAACGACGAGCAGTACTTC
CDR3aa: CASSRQGNDEQYF

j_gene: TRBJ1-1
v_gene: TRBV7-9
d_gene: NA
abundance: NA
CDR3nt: TGTGCCAGCAGCCGCCCGCGGAACACTGAAGCTTTCTTT
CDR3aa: CASSRPRNTEAFF

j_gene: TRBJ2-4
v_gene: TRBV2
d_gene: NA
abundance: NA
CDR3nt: TGTGCCAGCAGTAGGGGAGCCAAAAACATTCAGTACTTC
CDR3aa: CASSRGAKNIQYF

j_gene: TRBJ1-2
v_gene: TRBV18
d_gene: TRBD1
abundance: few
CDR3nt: TGTGCCAGCTCACCGGACAGGGGAGACTATGGCTACACCTTC
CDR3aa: CASSPDRGDYGYTF

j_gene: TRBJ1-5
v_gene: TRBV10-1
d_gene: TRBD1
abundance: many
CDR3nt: TGCGCCACCCCAAAAATAGACAGGGGCCCTAGCAATCAGCCCCAGCATTTT
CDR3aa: CATPKIDRGPSNQPQHF

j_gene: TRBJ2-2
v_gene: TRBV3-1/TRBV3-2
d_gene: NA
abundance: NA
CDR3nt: TGTGCCAGCAGCCAAGATGGTACAGCGAACACCGGGGAGCTGTTTTTT
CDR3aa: CASSQDGTANTGELFF

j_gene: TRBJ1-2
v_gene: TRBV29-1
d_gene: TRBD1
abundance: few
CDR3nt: TGCAGCGTTCTGGGACAGGGGAACCAAAACTATGGCTACACCTTC
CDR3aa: CSVLGQGNQNYGYTF

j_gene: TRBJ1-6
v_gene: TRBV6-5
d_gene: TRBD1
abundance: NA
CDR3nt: TGTGCCAGCAGCGAGGGGGCTGGGAATTCACCCCTCCACTTT
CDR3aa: CASSEGAGNSPLHF

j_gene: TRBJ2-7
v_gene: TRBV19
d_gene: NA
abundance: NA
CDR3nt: TGTGCCAGTAGGAGGACAATGAGCTCCTACGAGCAGTACTTC
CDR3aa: CASRRTMSSYEQYF

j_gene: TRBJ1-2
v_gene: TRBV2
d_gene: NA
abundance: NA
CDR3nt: TGTGCCAGCAGTGAAGCGCTTCAAGGGGCGCAAGGCTACACCTTC
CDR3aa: CASSEALQGAQGYTF

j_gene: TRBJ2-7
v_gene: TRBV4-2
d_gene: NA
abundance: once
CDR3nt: TGTGCCAGCAGCCAAGGGGCCTCCTACGAGCAGTACTTC
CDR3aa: CASSQGASYEQYF

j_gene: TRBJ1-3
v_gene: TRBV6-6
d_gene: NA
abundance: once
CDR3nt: TGTGCCAGCAGTTACATGAGCTCTGGAAACACCATATATTTT
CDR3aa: CASSYMSSGNTIYF

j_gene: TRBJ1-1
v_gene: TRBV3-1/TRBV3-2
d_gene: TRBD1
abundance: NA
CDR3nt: TGTGCCAGCAGCCAAGGACAGGGAGGCACTGAAGCTTTCTTT
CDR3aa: CASSQGQGGTEAFF

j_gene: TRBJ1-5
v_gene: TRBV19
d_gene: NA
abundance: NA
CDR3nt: TGTGCCAGTAGTATGGTCCGGGGGAGCAATCAGCCCCAGCATTTT
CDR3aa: CASSMVRGSNQPQHF

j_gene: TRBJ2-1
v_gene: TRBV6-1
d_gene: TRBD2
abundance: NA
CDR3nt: TGTGCCAGCAGTGCAAAGCCTCAACTAGCGGGAGAGGTTGGTGAGCAGTTCTTC
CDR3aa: CASSAKPQLAGEVGEQFF